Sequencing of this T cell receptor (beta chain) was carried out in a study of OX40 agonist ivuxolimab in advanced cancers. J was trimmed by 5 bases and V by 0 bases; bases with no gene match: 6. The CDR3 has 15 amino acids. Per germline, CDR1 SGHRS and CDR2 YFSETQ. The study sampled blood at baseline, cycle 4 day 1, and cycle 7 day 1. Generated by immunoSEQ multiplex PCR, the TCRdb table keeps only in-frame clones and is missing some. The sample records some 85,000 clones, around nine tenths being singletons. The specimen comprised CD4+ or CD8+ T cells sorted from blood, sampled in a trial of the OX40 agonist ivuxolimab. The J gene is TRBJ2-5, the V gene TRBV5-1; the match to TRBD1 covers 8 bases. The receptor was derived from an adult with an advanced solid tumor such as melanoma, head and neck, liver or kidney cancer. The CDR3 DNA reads TGCGCCAGCAGCTTGGCCCAGGGGGCGGGTGAGACCCAGTACTTC. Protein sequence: CASSLAQGAGETQYF. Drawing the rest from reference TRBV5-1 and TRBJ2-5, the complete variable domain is KAGVTQTPRYLIKTRGQQVTLSCSPISGHRSVSWYQQTPGQGLQFLFEYFSETQRNKGNFPGRFSGRQFSNSRSEMNVSTLELGDSALYLCASSLAQGAGETQYFGPGTRLLVL.